The 32 T cell receptor beta chains reported below all come from one sample, sequenced in a study of T-cell reconstitution after alpha-beta-depleted transplantation in children (dated by TCRdb to 2016 to 2018). Library method: PCR. Sequencing was carried out with an Illumina HiSeq 2500. Molecular barcoding was employed in the preparation of TCR libraries, with unique molecular identifiers being used to normalize TCRbeta repertoire quantification. TCRdb ran its own pipeline on the public reads, namely fastp trimming at Q25 and MiXCR clone calling, and kept in-frame beta chains. Every distinct CDR3 protein forms one entry, paired with its most common genes and DNA. This sample lists 450,000 to 700,000 distinct CDR3 sequences; more than 20% were detected once. Around a third of the sample rests with the top ten. The meaning of the sample's treatment or condition label: allogeneic hematopoietic cell transplantation with graft depleted of TCRalphabeta T cells and CD19 B cells.

This material consisted of PBMCs, taken before TCRalphabeta/CD19-depleted stem cell transplant. The receptors were gathered from a boy younger than two with Wiskott-Aldrich syndrome, due to receive a stem cell transplant.

The rearrangement joins TRBV24-1 to TRBJ2-7; D call uncertain. There are 14 residues in the CDR3. Trimming took off 4 bases at V and 4 bases at J, with 13 bases between the two ends. Germline CDR1 reads KGHDR; CDR2 reads SFDVKD. The CDR3 DNA is TGTGCCACCAGTGACCCCTCAACACCATACGAGCAGTACTTC. Amino acid sequence: CATSDPSTPYEQYF.

The rearrangement links TRBV5-1 to TRBJ2-7, with 10 nucleotides matching TRBD2. The J segment lost 2 bases and the V segment lost 4 bases, leaving 6 bases of the junction unmatched. The CDR3 loop spans 15 amino acids. The germline gives CDR1 SGHRS, CDR2 YFSETQ. The CDR3 DNA sequence: TGCGCCAGCAGCCGAGCTAGCGGGAGCACCTACGAGCAGTACTTC. Residues: CASSRASGSTYEQYF.

This clonotype occurred a few times. V usage is TRBV4-1 and J usage is TRBJ2-6, with TRBD1 matching over 7 bases. Germline lookup yields CDR1 MGHRA and CDR2 YSYEKL. J gave up 0 bases and V 5 bases, and 13 bases lay outside the gene matches. This CDR3 spans 19 amino acids. CDR3 sequence: CASSARQGATSSGANVLTF. The CDR3 nucleotides read TGCGCCAGCAGCGCGCGACAGGGTGCAACCTCCTCTGGGGCCAACGTCCTGACTTTC.

This chain connects TRBV7-8 to TRBJ1-4; D unresolved. Per the germline V gene, CDR1 is SGHVS and CDR2 is FQNEAQ. Deletions cut 1 base from V and 7 bases from J, with 7 bases between. The CDR3 loop spans 13 amino acids. CDR3 sequence (DNA): TGTGCCAGCAGCTTAGGGGGTAGTGAAAAACTGTTTTTT. Translation: CASSLGGSEKLFF.

The genes are TRBV20-1 and TRBJ2-7; D is possibly TRBD1 (5 bases). Trimming left V 4 bases short and J 3 bases short, with 10 bases between. Looked up from germline, CDR1 is DFQATT and CDR2 is SNEGSKA (reference sequence). The CDR3 runs to 12 residues. The CDR3 loop reads CSATGHRYEQYF. DNA for the CDR3: TGCAGTGCTACCGGACATCGCTACGAGCAGTACTTC.

About this clonotype itself: One end of the junction varies from germline; a read error may be responsible. The chain links TRBV5-1 to TRBJ2-3; 8 nucleotides agree with TRBD2. In germline, CDR1 is SGHRS, CDR2 YFSETQ. This CDR3 is 15 amino acids long. CDR3 residues: CASSWKGTSADPQYF. DNA of the CDR3: TGCGCCAGCAGCTGGAAGGGGACTAGTGCAGATCCGCAGTATTTT.

This clonotype was seen a few times. The V gene is TRBV25-1, the J gene TRBJ1-2, with D possibly being TRBD1 (5 bases). The CDR3 loop spans 16 amino acids. Between the trimmed V and J ends, which lost 7 bases and 8 bases, there was a span of 26 bases. CDR1 is MGHDK, CDR2 SYGVNS, per germline. Here the CDR3 reads CASKDKQGPVLGGYTF. In nucleotides, the CDR3 is TGTGCCAGCAAGGACAAGCAGGGCCCCGTTTTAGGGGGCTACACCTTC.

The chain joins TRBV20-1 to TRBJ2-7, with 7 nucleotides matching TRBD1. V shed 1 base, J shed 0 bases, and the junction held 6 bases outside the gene matches. CDR1 and CDR2 (germline): DFQATT, SNEGSKA (reference sequence). This CDR3 comprises 15 residues. CDR3 DNA: TGCAGTGCTAGAGGGGAGACAGGGAGCTCCTACGAGCAGTACTTC. It yields the protein CSARGETGSSYEQYF.

This chain uses TRBV7-9 with TRBJ2-2, with 9 bases that match TRBD1. Unmatched junction bases numbered 2, after V lost 4 bases and J lost 5 bases. The germline gives CDR1 SEHNR, CDR2 FQNEAQ (reference sequence). The CDR3 runs 14 residues. The CDR3 DNA reads as TGTGCCAGCAGCTGGACAGGGGAGACCGGGGAGCTGTTTTTT. This gives the protein CASSWTGETGELFF.

Only a few counts were recorded for this clonotype. CDR3 residues: CSASGREHEQYF. DNA of the CDR3: TGCAGTGCTAGTGGGAGAGAGCACGAGCAGTACTTC. The chain employs TRBV20-1 and TRBJ2-7; TRBD2 might be the D (5 bases). Germline V CDR1 and CDR2: DFQATT, SNEGSKA (reference sequence). V shed 3 bases and J shed 5 bases, with 11 bases lying between them. The CDR3 sequence is 12 residues long.

The V gene is TRBV7-9, the J gene TRBJ1-1; the D gene is possibly TRBD1 (5 bases). With 3 bases removed from V and 7 bases from J, the gap between germline ends came to 24 bases. Germline CDR1 and CDR2: SEHNR and FQNEAQ (reference sequence). CDR3 length: 17 amino acids. The CDR3 DNA is TGTGCCAGCAGCTTCGGTAGAGGGGTCCGGGACCTAAGTGAAGCTTTCTTT. Its protein is CASSFGRGVRDLSEAFF.

This clonotype was counted between two and nine times. The chain couples TRBV11-2 to TRBJ2-7; no clear D. Trimming took off 6 bases at V and 4 bases at J, with 13 bases between the two ends. CDR1 and CDR2 (germline): SGHAT, FQNNGV. The CDR3 spans 13 residues. In DNA form, the CDR3 reads TGTGCCAGCAGTTCCTATCCGCGGTACGAGCAGTACTTC. Translated, it gives CASSSYPRYEQYF.

The table lists this clonotype with many counts. The chain is built from TRBV4-2 and TRBJ2-1; maybe TRBD2 (6 bases). V lost 4 bases, J lost 0 bases, and 13 bases lay in between. Germline V gene lookup returns CDR1 LGHNA and CDR2 YNFKEQ. CDR3 size: 16 residues. CDR3 in DNA: TGTGCCAGCAGCCCTGGGGCGGGGAGCTCCTACAATGAGCAGTTCTTC. The encoded protein is CASSPGAGSSYNEQFF.

This clonotype has just a few counts. The J gene is TRBJ2-3, the V gene TRBV5-1, with D perhaps matching TRBD2 (5 bases). Looked up from germline, CDR1 is SGHRS and CDR2 is YFSETQ. The ends were cut back, 0 bases at V and 3 bases at J, with 11 bases in the middle. The length of the CDR3 is 15 residues. This CDR3 reads CASSLDGGWTDTQYF. The CDR3 bases are TGCGCCAGCAGCTTGGATGGCGGGTGGACAGATACGCAGTATTTT.

The chain recombines TRBV20-1 with TRBJ1-6; TRBD1 matches at 7 bases. CDR1 is DFQATT and CDR2 is SNEGSKA in the germline V gene (reference sequence). After removal of 5 bases from V and 8 bases from J, the junction contained 6 bases not matched to a gene. The CDR3 runs 13 residues. The chain's CDR3 is CSAEDRTYSPLHF. Written as DNA, the CDR3 is TGCAGTGCTGAGGACAGGACTTATTCACCCCTCCACTTT.

The rearrangement links TRBV6-1 to TRBJ2-5, with TRBD2 matching 8 bases. The germline gives CDR1 MNHNS, CDR2 SASEGT. The CDR3 totals 16 residues. V gave up 5 bases and J gave up 1 base; unmatched junction bases: 9. CDR3 sequence: CASSRPRLAGQETQYF. DNA of the CDR3: TGTGCCAGCAGTCGTCCCCGCCTAGCGGGCCAAGAGACCCAGTACTTC.

DNA of the CDR3: TGTGCCAGCAGTTTTATGGCCAGGGGGACTAATCAGCCCCAGCATTTT. It is translated as CASSFMARGTNQPQHF. The rearrangement uses TRBV2 and TRBJ1-5; 7 nucleotides agree with TRBD1. CDR3 length equals 16 residues. V shed 5 bases and J 4 bases; nucleotides not matched to a gene: 11. Germline V gene data show CDR1 as SNHLY and CDR2 as FYNNEI.

This rearrangement joins TRBV20-1 to TRBJ2-3, with D possibly matching TRBD2 (5 bases). The length of the CDR3 is 13 residues. Trimming left V 7 bases short and J 7 bases short, with 18 bases between. CDR1 and CDR2 (germline): DFQATT, SNEGSKA (reference sequence). The CDR3 coding sequence is TGCAGTGGAAGCCTGCCCGTGGACTATACGCAGTATTTT. This encodes CSGSLPVDYTQYF.

The chain combines TRBV5-1 with TRBJ2-6; tentative D call: TRBD1 (6 bases). The CDR3 contains 16 residues. Germline CDR1 SGHRS, CDR2 YFSETQ. The germline V and J ends were trimmed by 5 bases and 1 base, with 13 bases remaining between them. The CDR3 sequence: CASRTYRASGANVLTF. The CDR3 DNA is TGCGCCAGCAGAACCTACAGGGCTTCTGGGGCCAACGTCCTGACTTTC.

The V and J genes are TRBV15 and TRBJ2-5; 10 positions agree with TRBD2. The CDR3 is made up of 18 amino acids. With 1 base clipped from V and 2 bases from J, the junction kept 10 bases outside the gene matches. Germline V gene data show CDR1 as LNHNV and CDR2 as YYDKDF (reference sequence). CDR3 DNA: TGTGCCACCAGCAGAGTAATGACTAGCGGGCTTATACAAGAGACCCAGTACTTC. Encoded protein: CATSRVMTSGLIQETQYF.

This clonotype was found once. The chain combines TRBV20-1 with TRBJ1-2, with D perhaps matching TRBD1 (6 bases). V shed 1 base and J shed 0 bases, with 12 bases lying between them. Germline assignment: CDR1 DFQATT and CDR2 SNEGSKA (reference sequence). The CDR3 sequence is 15 residues long. This CDR3 is CSARAKGGPNYGYTF. The CDR3 DNA follows: TGCAGTGCTAGAGCAAAGGGGGGGCCTAACTATGGCTACACCTTC.

This clonotype occurred once. The V call is TRBV5-5, the J call TRBJ1-6; D may be TRBD1 (6 bases). Looked up from germline, CDR1 is SGHKS and CDR2 is YYEKEE (reference sequence). Trimming stripped 4 bases from V and 10 bases from J, with 18 bases between. The CDR3 has 15 residues. The CDR3 region is CASSPTGDTGSPLHF. DNA for the CDR3: TGTGCCAGCAGCCCGACGGGGGACACAGGGTCACCCCTCCACTTT. The entire variable domain, with the rest obtained from reference TRBV5-5 and TRBJ1-6, is as follows: DAGVTQSPTHLIKTRGQQVTLRCSPISGHKSVSWYQQVLGQGPQFIFQYYEKEERGRGNFPDRFSARQFPNYSSELNVNALLLGDSALYLCASSPTGDTGSPLHFGNGTRLTVT.

The chain has TRBV5-1 and TRBJ1-6; 8 positions match TRBD1. V dropped 5 bases and J dropped 4; count of bases not matched to a gene: 5. The CDR3 consists of 15 residues. Looked up from germline, CDR1 is SGHRS and CDR2 is YFSETQ. DNA of the CDR3: TGCGCCAGCAGTCCGGACAGGGCTTATAATTCACCCCTCCACTTT. Translation gives CASSPDRAYNSPLHF.

V gene TRBV13 combines with J gene TRBJ2-1; TRBD2 aligns across 9 bases. This CDR3 comprises 16 residues. V shed 5 bases and J 7 bases; nucleotides not matched to a gene: 12. The germline CDR1 and CDR2 sequences are PRHDT and FYEKMQ (reference sequence). The CDR3 DNA follows: TGTGCCAGCAGCCTTAGCGGGGGAGATACAAGGAATGAGCAGTTCTTC. This codes for CASSLSGGDTRNEQFF.

The chain is built from TRBV20-1 and TRBJ2-3, with 13 bases identical to TRBD2. With V trimmed by 5 bases and J by 1 base, 3 bases remained unmatched. The CDR3 runs to 15 residues. Germline-derived CDR1 and CDR2 are DFQATT and SNEGSKA (reference sequence). The CDR3 loop reads CSARTSGSGTDTQYF. The CDR3 DNA reads TGCAGTGCTCGGACTAGCGGGAGCGGCACAGATACGCAGTATTTT.

The V and J genes are TRBV28 and TRBJ1-6, with TRBD1 matching 7 bases. V dropped 2 bases and J dropped 10; count of bases not matched to a gene: 14. The CDR3 runs to 17 residues. Germline CDR1 reads MDHEN; CDR2 reads SYDVKM. As DNA, the CDR3 is TGTGCCAGCAGTTTACTCCCAGGACAGGAAGGAAGATCACCCCTCCACTTT. This gives the protein CASSLLPGQEGRSPLHF.

This clonotype was counted a few times. This rearrangement joins TRBV20-1 to TRBJ1-5; perhaps TRBD1 as D (5 bases). Germline V gene sequence: CDR1 DFQATT, CDR2 SNEGSKA (reference sequence). V was pared by 3 bases and J by 0 bases, with 9 bases between. The CDR3 loop spans 14 amino acids. The CDR3 DNA is TGCAGTGCTAGTGGGGCGAATAGCAATCAGCCCCAGCATTTT. As protein: CSASGANSNQPQHF.

This clonotype came up a few times. This chain uses TRBV28 with TRBJ2-1; 10 bases match TRBD2. V lost 7 bases, J lost 5 bases, and 8 bases stayed unmatched. CDR3 size: 15 residues. The V gene's germline CDR1 is MDHEN and CDR2 SYDVKM. CDR3 loop: CASTSWTSGNNEQFF. The CDR3 DNA reads as TGTGCCAGCACCTCTTGGACTAGCGGAAACAATGAGCAGTTCTTC.

This clonotype has more than one count but fewer than ten. The chain couples TRBV5-5 to TRBJ2-5; TRBD2 matches 9 bases. This CDR3 spans 16 amino acids. V gave up 4 bases and J gave up 4 bases; unmatched junction bases: 11. Germline V CDR1 and CDR2: SGHKS, YYEKEE (reference sequence). The CDR3 loop is CASSPVGALAGETQYF. CDR3 coding DNA: TGTGCCAGCAGCCCAGTAGGGGCACTAGCGGGAGAGACCCAGTACTTC. Together with reference TRBV5-5 and TRBJ2-5, the CDR3 gives the full variable domain: DAGVTQSPTHLIKTRGQQVTLRCSPISGHKSVSWYQQVLGQGPQFIFQYYEKEERGRGNFPDRFSARQFPNYSSELNVNALLLGDSALYLCASSPVGALAGETQYFGPGTRLLVL.

Only a few counts were recorded for this clonotype. The genes are TRBV3-1 and TRBJ2-4; TRBD2 is a possible D gene (6 bases). The V end lost 2 bases, the J end lost 6 bases, and 20 bases lay between the germline ends. The CDR3 extends over 17 amino acids. Germline V gene sequence: CDR1 LGHDT, CDR2 YNNKEL (reference sequence). This chain's CDR3 is CASSQTQTSLLGNIQYF. DNA of the CDR3: TGTGCCAGCAGCCAAACACAGACTAGTCTTCTTGGAAACATTCAGTACTTC.

This clonotype was counted a few times. The CDR3 region has the DNA TGCGCCAGCAGTGAGTCACCAGGGCACAACCTCTACAATGAGCAGTTCTTC. Protein product: CASSESPGHNLYNEQFF. This chain joins TRBV10-2 and TRBJ2-1, with D possibly matching TRBD1 (5 bases). Looked up from germline, CDR1 is WSHSY and CDR2 is SAAADI. Trimming stripped 0 bases from V and 3 bases from J, with 15 bases between. The CDR3 length is 17 residues.

This clonotype was seen a handful of times. V is TRBV7-2 and J is TRBJ2-7; perhaps TRBD2 as D (5 bases). This CDR3 spans 14 amino acids. The germline V gene has CDR1 SGHTA and CDR2 FQGNSA. The V gene lost 3 bases and the J gene lost 5 bases, with 14 bases spanning the gap. For the CDR3, the DNA is TGTGCCAGCAGCTTCGGACTGATACGGGACGAGCAGTACTTC. This gives the protein CASSFGLIRDEQYF.